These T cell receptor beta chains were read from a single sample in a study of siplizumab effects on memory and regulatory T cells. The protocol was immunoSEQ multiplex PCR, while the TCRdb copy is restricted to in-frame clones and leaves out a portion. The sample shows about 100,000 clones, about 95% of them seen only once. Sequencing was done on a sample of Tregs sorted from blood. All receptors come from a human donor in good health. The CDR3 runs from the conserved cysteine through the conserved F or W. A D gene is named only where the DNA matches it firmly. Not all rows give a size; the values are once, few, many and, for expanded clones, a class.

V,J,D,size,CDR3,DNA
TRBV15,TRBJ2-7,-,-,CATSAYFGEQYF,TGTGCCACCAGCGCCTACTTTGGGGAGCAGTACTTC
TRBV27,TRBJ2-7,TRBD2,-,CASRILAGGSYEQYF,TGTGCCAGCAGGATCTTGGCGGGCGGGAGCTACGAGCAGTACTTC
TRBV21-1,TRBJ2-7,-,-,CASSKAQIYGFLLEQYF,TGTGCCAGCAGCAAAGCGCAAATTTACGGGTTCCTTTTAGAGCAGTACTTC
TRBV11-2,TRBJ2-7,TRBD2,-,CASSFGDAGVTYEQYF,TGTGCCAGCAGCTTCGGGGACGCGGGGGTTACCTACGAGCAGTACTTC
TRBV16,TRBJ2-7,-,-,CASSPNQVSIEQYF,TGTGCCAGCAGCCCAAATCAGGTGTCAATCGAGCAGTACTTC
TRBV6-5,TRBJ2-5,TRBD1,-,CASSYSQGAGYETQYF,TGTGCCAGCAGTTATTCCCAGGGGGCTGGTTACGAGACCCAGTACTTC
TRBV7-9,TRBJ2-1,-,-,CASSFRSGGNEQFF,TGTGCCAGCAGCTTTCGTTCCGGCGGCAATGAGCAGTTCTTC
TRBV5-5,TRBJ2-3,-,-,CASIRGGEQYF,TGTGCCAGCATCAGAGGAGGAGAGCAGTATTTT
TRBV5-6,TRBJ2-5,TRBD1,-,CASRWDRRETQYF,TGTGCCAGCAGATGGGACAGGAGGGAGACCCAGTACTTC
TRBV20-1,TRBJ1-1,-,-,CSARYLKAFF,TGCAGTGCTAGATACTTAAAAGCTTTCTTT
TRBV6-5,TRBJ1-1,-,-,CASSYSIRFPQAFF,TGTGCCAGCAGTTACTCGATCCGGTTTCCCCAAGCTTTCTTT
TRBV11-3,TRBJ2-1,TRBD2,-,CASSLSPSGRDEQFF,TGTGCCAGCAGCTTATCCCCTAGCGGGAGGGATGAGCAGTTCTTC
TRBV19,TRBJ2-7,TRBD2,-,CASSVSSGRLYEQYF,TGTGCCAGTAGTGTCTCTAGCGGGAGGTTGTACGAGCAGTACTTC
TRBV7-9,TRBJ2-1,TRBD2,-,CASSQAGWYKQFF,TGTGCCAGCAGCCAAGCGGGATGGTACAAGCAGTTCTTC
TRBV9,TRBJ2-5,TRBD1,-,CASSAGQGAWETQYF,TGTGCCAGCAGCGCGGGACAGGGGGCATGGGAGACCCAGTACTTC
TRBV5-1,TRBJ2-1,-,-,CASSTRDYNEQFF,TGCGCCAGCAGCACGCGGGATTACAATGAGCAGTTCTTC
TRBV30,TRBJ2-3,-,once,CAWGISTDTQYF,TGTGCCTGGGGGATTAGCACAGATACGCAGTATTTT
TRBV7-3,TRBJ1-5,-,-,CASSLEINQPQHF,TGTGCCAGCAGCTTAGAAATCAATCAGCCCCAGCATTTT
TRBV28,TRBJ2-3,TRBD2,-,CASSSYSAGVARTQYF,TGTGCCAGCAGTTCCTACTCAGCGGGGGTTGCGAGAACGCAGTATTTT
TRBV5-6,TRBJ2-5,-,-,CASSLVGGRETQYF,TGTGCCAGCAGCTTGGTCGGGGGGCGGGAGACCCAGTACTTC
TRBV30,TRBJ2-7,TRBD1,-,CAWSAGTVSYEQYF,TGTGCCTGGAGTGCCGGGACAGTCTCCTACGAGCAGTACTTC
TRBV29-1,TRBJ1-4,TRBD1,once,CSARQGGYEKLFF,TGCAGCGCGCGACAGGGAGGCTATGAAAAACTGTTTTTT
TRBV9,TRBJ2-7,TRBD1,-,CASSPNPTGGYEQYF,TGTGCCAGCAGCCCCAATCCGACAGGGGGCTACGAGCAGTACTTC
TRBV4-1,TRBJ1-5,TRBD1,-,CASSQSFGTGGQPQHF,TGCGCCAGCAGCCAATCTTTTGGGACAGGAGGACAGCCCCAGCATTTT